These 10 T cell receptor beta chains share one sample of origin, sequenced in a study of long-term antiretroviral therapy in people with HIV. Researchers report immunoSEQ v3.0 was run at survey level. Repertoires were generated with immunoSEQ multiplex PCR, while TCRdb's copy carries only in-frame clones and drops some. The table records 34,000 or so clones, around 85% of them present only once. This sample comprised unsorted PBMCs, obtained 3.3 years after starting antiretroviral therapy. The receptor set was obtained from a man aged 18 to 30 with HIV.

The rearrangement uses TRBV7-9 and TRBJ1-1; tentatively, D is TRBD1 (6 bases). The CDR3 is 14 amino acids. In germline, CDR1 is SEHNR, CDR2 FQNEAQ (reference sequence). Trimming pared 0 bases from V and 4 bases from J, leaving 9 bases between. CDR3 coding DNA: TGTGCCAGCAGCTTAGCGCTAGGGGGCACTGAAGCTTTCTTT. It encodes CASSLALGGTEAFF. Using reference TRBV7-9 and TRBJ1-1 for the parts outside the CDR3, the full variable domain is DTGVSQNPRHKITKRGQNVTFRCDPISEHNRLYWYRQTLGQGPEFLTYFQNEAQLEKSRLLSDRFSAERPKGSFSTLEIQRTEQGDSAMYLCASSLALGGTEAFFGQGTRLTVV.

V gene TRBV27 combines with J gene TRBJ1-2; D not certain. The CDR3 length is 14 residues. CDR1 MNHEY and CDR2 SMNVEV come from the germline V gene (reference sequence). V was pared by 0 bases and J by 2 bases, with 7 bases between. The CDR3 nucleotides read TGTGCCAGCAGTTTATCGGCCAGGAACTATGGCTACACCTTC. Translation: CASSLSARNYGYTF.

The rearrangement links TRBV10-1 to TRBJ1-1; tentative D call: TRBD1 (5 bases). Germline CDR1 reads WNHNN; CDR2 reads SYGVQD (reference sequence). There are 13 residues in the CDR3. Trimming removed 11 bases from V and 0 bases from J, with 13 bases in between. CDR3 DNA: TGCGCCTCATCGGGGGAGGTGAACACTGAAGCTTTCTTT. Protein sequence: CASSGEVNTEAFF.

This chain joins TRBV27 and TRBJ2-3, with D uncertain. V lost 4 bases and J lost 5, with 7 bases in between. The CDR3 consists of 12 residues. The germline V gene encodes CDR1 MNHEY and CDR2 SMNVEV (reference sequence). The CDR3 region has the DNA TGTGCCAGCAGTTCTGCGAGAGATACGCAGTATTTT. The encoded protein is CASSSARDTQYF.

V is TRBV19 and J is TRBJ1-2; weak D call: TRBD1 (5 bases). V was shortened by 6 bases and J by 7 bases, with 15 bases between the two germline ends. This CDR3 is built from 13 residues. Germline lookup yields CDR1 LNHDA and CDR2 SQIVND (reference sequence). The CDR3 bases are TGTGCCAGTAGATACCAGGGAGGATTTGGCTACACCTTC. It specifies CASRYQGGFGYTF.

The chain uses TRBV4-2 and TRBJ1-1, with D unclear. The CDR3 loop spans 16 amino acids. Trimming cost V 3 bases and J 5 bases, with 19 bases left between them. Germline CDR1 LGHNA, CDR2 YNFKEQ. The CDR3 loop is CASSQGPSLFLTEAFF. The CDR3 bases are TGTGCCAGCAGCCAGGGCCCCAGTCTGTTTTTGACTGAAGCTTTCTTT.

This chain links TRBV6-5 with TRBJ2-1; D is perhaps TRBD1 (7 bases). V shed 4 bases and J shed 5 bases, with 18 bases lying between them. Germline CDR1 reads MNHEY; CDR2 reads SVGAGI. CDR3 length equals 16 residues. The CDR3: CASSSQGGPVDNEQFF. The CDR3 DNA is TGTGCCAGCAGTTCCCAGGGGGGTCCAGTTGACAATGAGCAGTTCTTC.

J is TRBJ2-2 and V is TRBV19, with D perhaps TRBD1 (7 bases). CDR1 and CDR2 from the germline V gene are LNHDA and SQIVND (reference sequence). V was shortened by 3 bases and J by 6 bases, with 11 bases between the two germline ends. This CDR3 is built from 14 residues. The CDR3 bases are TGTGCCAGTAGTATCCAGGGGGGAGCCGGGGAGCTGTTTTTT. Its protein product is CASSIQGGAGELFF.

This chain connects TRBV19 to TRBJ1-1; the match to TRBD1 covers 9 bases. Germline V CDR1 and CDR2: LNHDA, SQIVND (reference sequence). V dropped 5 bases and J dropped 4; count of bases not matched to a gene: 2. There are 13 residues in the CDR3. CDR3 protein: CASSQTGGTEAFF. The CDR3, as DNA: TGTGCCAGTAGTCAGACAGGGGGCACTGAAGCTTTCTTT.

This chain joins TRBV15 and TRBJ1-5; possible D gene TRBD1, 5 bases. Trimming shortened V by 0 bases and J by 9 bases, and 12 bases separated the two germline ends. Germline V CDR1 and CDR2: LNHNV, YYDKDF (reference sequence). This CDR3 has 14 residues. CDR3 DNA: TGTGCCACCAGCAGAGATCCGGCAGGGCCGCCCCAGCATTTT. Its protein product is CATSRDPAGPPQHF. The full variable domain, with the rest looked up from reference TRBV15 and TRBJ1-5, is DAMVIQNPRYQVTQFGKPVTLSCSQTLNHNVMYWYQQKSSQAPKLLFHYYDKDFNNEADTPDNFQSRRPNTSFCFLDIRSPGLGDTAMYLCATSRDPAGPPQHFGDGTRLSIL.